A selection of T cell receptor beta chains follows, all from one sample in a study of control samples from healthy donors and cancer patients. Clones were read by immunoSEQ multiplex PCR, and TCRdb kept only the in-frame ones, dropping some. The table lists fewer than 90,000 clones, 85% to 95% of them singletons. Sequenced input: blood. The receptors here all came from a woman in her thirties or forties in good health. Both conserved end residues are part of each CDR3. Each record gives: J gene, V gene, D gene, CDR3 protein, CDR3 DNA. The D gene is left open where the match is weak.

>TRBJ1-5|TRBV2|TRBD1
CASNTQGFGNQPQHF
TGTGCCAGCAATACACAGGGGTTCGGCAATCAGCCCCAGCATTTT
>TRBJ2-5|TRBV27|-
CASSPLMVGTQYF
TGTGCCAGCAGTCCCTTAATGGTGGGGACCCAGTACTTC
>TRBJ1-1|TRBV28|-
CASKLGQGWGTEAFF
TGTGCCAGCAAATTAGGTCAGGGGTGGGGAACTGAAGCTTTCTTT
>TRBJ1-2|TRBV29-1|-
CSVGIGNYGYTF
TGCAGCGTTGGAATCGGAAACTATGGCTACACCTTC
>TRBJ2-1|TRBV5-1|TRBD2
CASSLRFAGDEQFF
TGCGCCAGCAGCTTGCGCTTTGCGGGGGATGAGCAGTTCTTC
>TRBJ2-1|TRBV18|TRBD2
CASSPPSGSINEQFF
TGTGCCAGCTCACCACCTAGCGGGAGTATCAATGAGCAGTTCTTC
>TRBJ1-1|TRBV27|-
CASSWDLTAEAFF
TGTGCCAGCAGTTGGGACCTGACAGCTGAAGCTTTCTTT
>TRBJ1-2|TRBV6-5|-
CAITDSYGYTF
TGTGCCATTACCGACAGCTATGGCTACACCTTC
>TRBJ1-3|TRBV2|-
CASSEVGYSGNTIYF
TGTGCCAGCAGTGAAGTGGGGTACTCTGGAAACACCATATATTTT
>TRBJ2-3|TRBV6-4|TRBD1
CASSDGTGTKTWQYF
TGTGCCAGCAGTGACGGGACAGGGACTAAGACCTGGCAGTATTTT
>TRBJ2-1|TRBV10-2|-
CASSLVRPQERDEQFF
TGCGCCAGCAGCTTAGTCAGGCCCCAAGAGCGGGATGAGCAGTTCTTC
>TRBJ1-1|TRBV7-3|-
CASSLNSIGSEAFF
TGTGCCAGCAGCTTAAATTCCATCGGTTCTGAAGCTTTCTTT
>TRBJ2-1|TRBV7-2|TRBD2
CASSSVMAGGLYNEQFF
TGTGCCAGCAGCTCCGTCATGGCGGGGGGCCTGTACAATGAGCAGTTCTTC
>TRBJ1-1|TRBV21-1|-
CASSKGRSEAFF
TGTGCCAGCAGCAAAGGTAGGTCTGAAGCTTTCTTT
>TRBJ2-7|TRBV7-9|-
CASSLGGTPWQYF
TGTGCCAGCAGCTTAGGCGGGACCCCCTGGCAGTACTTC
>TRBJ2-3|TRBV29-1|TRBD2
CSVVLAGADPDTQYF
TGCAGCGTTGTGCTAGCGGGGGCGGATCCAGATACGCAGTATTTT
>TRBJ2-1|TRBV3-1/TRBV3-2|-
CASSSSYEQFF
TGTGCCAGCAGCTCCTCGTATGAGCAGTTCTTC
>TRBJ2-3|TRBV21-1|-
CASSRVGTDTQYF
TGTGCCAGCAGCAGGGTGGGCACAGATACGCAGTATTTT
>TRBJ2-2|TRBV7-7|TRBD2
CASLPLAEANTGELFF
TGTGCCAGCCTCCCCCTAGCGGAAGCGAACACCGGGGAGCTGTTTTTT
>TRBJ1-5|TRBV28|TRBD1
CASTQTGWNQPQHF
TGTGCCAGCACGCAGACAGGGTGGAATCAGCCCCAGCATTTT
>TRBJ2-2|TRBV11-2|-
CASSPQTLAGELFF
TGTGCCAGCAGCCCCCAGACTTTGGCCGGGGAGCTGTTTTTT
>TRBJ2-7|TRBV28|-
CASSFLAGHEQYF
TGTGCCAGCAGTTTTCTGGCTGGCCACGAGCAGTACTTC
>TRBJ1-2|TRBV6-5|-
CATRRANYGYTF
TGTGCCACCCGAAGGGCTAACTATGGCTACACCTTC
>TRBJ2-1|TRBV7-2|TRBD1
CASSTRQGAYNEQFF
TGTGCCAGCAGCACCAGACAGGGGGCCTACAATGAGCAGTTCTTC
>TRBJ2-5|TRBV7-3|TRBD2
CASSPGQTSGGNQETQYF
TGTGCCAGCAGCCCGGGCCAGACTAGCGGGGGTAACCAAGAGACCCAGTACTTC
>TRBJ2-6|TRBV19|TRBD1
CASSVKTGAGGANVLTF
TGTGCCAGTAGTGTTAAGACAGGGGCTGGCGGGGCCAACGTCCTGACTTTC
>TRBJ1-1|TRBV20-1|-
CSASGSGLNTEAFF
TGCAGTGCTAGTGGGTCGGGCCTGAACACTGAAGCTTTCTTT
>TRBJ2-7|TRBV7-8|-
CASSHASGKGQYF
TGTGCCAGCAGCCATGCGTCAGGGAAGGGCCAGTACTTC